The subject of this entry is one T cell receptor beta chain. Original processing methods: A typical sample had some 87,000 TCRs, with roughly 23,224 to 700,000 overall. TCRdb recomputed calls from the 5' RACE reads with MiXCR, one row per CDR3 protein. The V and J calls and clone size are TCRdb's, not the authors'. The data contain around 82,000 distinct CDR3 sequences, roughly 7.7% of them singletons. The source of the sample is a study of human T cells and chemical hapten exposure. Extraction of total RNA was performed on unfractionated whole blood. Trimming left V 7 bases short and J 0 bases short, with 10 bases between. This CDR3 region has 13 residues. CDR1 is SEHNR, CDR2 FQNEAQ, per germline (reference sequence).

The rearrangement uses TRBV7-9 and TRBJ2-7; D is undetermined. This TCR was recovered from a male donor in good health. CDR3 DNA: TGTGCCAGCACTCCCGCAGTCTCCTACGAGCAGTACTTC. Its translation: CASTPAVSYEQYF.